The rows below give T cell receptor beta chains drawn from one sample of a study of blood T cell repertoires in COVID-19. Sequencing was performed with immunoSEQ multiplex PCR; in TCRdb, only in-frame clones are kept and a portion is missing. Here the sample spans 190,000 or so clones, around nine tenths being singletons. Sequencing was carried out using peripheral blood. Receptors were obtained from a middle-aged man with active or convalescent COVID-19. The CDR3 runs from the conserved cysteine through the conserved F or W. A D gene is named only where the DNA matches it firmly. Clone size is not always given. Where it is, it says once, few, many or a class for expanded clones.

v_gene	abundance	d_gene	j_gene	CDR3nt	CDR3aa
TRBV5-1	-	TRBD2	TRBJ2-7	TGCGCCAGCAGCTCTACTAGCGGGGGGCCCTACGAGCAGTACTTC	CASSSTSGGPYEQYF
TRBV3-1/TRBV3-2	-	-	TRBJ1-6	TGTGCCAGCAGCCAAACCCGGACTGCCTTTGAGTCACCCCTCCACTTT	CASSQTRTAFESPLHF
TRBV6-2/TRBV6-3	-	-	TRBJ2-1	TGTGCCAGCAGTCAAGAGATCGACAATGAGCAGTTCTTC	CASSQEIDNEQFF
TRBV18	-	-	TRBJ2-2	TGTGCCAGCTCACAAGGTACCAGGGTGAACACCGGGGAGCTGTTTTTT	CASSQGTRVNTGELFF
TRBV4-1	-	TRBD2	TRBJ2-1	TGCGCCAGCAGCCACAAGACTAGCGGAATCGATGAGCAGTTCTTC	CASSHKTSGIDEQFF
TRBV6-6	-	TRBD2	TRBJ2-7	TGTGCCAGCAGAACTAGCGGAACCTACGAGCAGTACTTC	CASRTSGTYEQYF
TRBV6-2/TRBV6-3	once	-	TRBJ2-1	TGTGCCAGCAGTTGGGGGGAGCAATCCTACAATGAGCAGTTCTTC	CASSWGEQSYNEQFF
TRBV30	-	TRBD1	TRBJ2-7	TGTGCCTGGAGTAGGACAGGGGGAAGCTACGAGCAGTACTTC	CAWSRTGGSYEQYF
TRBV6-1	-	-	TRBJ1-5	TGTGCCAGCAGTGACGGCGGGAGCAATCGGAGGGGATATTTT	CASSDGGSNRRGYF
TRBV4-3	-	TRBD1	TRBJ2-6	TGCGCCAGCAGCCAAGCGGGACAGTTACTTTCTGGGGCCAACGTCCTGACTTTC	CASSQAGQLLSGANVLTF
TRBV2	-	TRBD2	TRBJ2-3	TGTGCCAGCAGACCGGGACTAGCGGGACTTTACACAGATACGCAGTATTTT	CASRPGLAGLYTDTQYF
TRBV12-5	-	-	TRBJ2-1	TGTGCTAGTGGTTCCCGACTTAGCTCCTACAATGAGCAGTTCTTC	CASGSRLSSYNEQFF
TRBV2	-	TRBD1	TRBJ2-7	TGTGCCAGCAGTTGGGACAGCGAGCAGTACTTC	CASSWDSEQYF